This paragraph covers one T cell receptor (beta chain) sequence. The entry originates in a study of blood T cell repertoires in COVID-19. CDR1 is SGHAT, CDR2 FQDESV, per germline (reference sequence). The ends lost 2 bases at V and 4 bases at J; junction bases unmatched: 1. The CDR3 is made up of 15 amino acids. TCRdb's copy holds only in-frame clones and misses some; the assay was immunoSEQ multiplex PCR. The data contain tens of thousands of clones, roughly 78% of them singletons. The specimen sequenced was peripheral blood. The rearrangement links TRBV11-1 to TRBJ2-2, with 10 bases aligning to TRBD2. The receptor comes from a man aged 55 to 69 with active or convalescent COVID-19. The CDR3 loop is CASSLLAGGTGELFF. CDR3 nucleotide sequence: TGTGCCAGCAGCTTATTAGCGGGGGGCACCGGGGAGCTGTTTTTT. The whole variable domain, remainder taken from reference TRBV11-1 and TRBJ2-2, is EAEVAQSPRYKITEKSQAVAFWCDPISGHATLYWYRQILGQGPELLVQFQDESVVDDSQLPKDRFSAERLKGVDSTLKIQPAELGDSAMYLCASSLLAGGTGELFFGEGSRLTVL.